The present T cell receptor (beta chain) was sequenced within a study of T-cell memory formation after mild COVID-19. Study-level information: For the most part, TCR clusters were specific to one donor.

In its sample, this clonotype was seen many times. Its antigen is still unknown. Notes on the study in general: Contracting CD4+ clones lay largely in CM and EM, with CD8+ ones residing in EMRA.

V lost 4 bases, J lost 4 bases, and 16 bases lay in between. Germline CDR1 is MGHRA and CDR2 is YSYEKL. The CDR3 is 15 residues long. TCRdb analysed the 5' RACE reads with MiXCR anew, one entry per CDR3 protein. The sample lists around 510,000 distinct CDR3 sequences, about 20% occurring once. What was sequenced was PBMCs or a T cell subset sorted from them (not recorded which). The chain joins TRBV4-1 to TRBJ2-5; tentative D call: TRBD1 (5 bases). This receptor was taken from an adult woman who had mild COVID-19 (a few samples of this study predate the infection). Cell type and time point are not known. This CDR3 reads CASSPGAANRETQYF. DNA of the CDR3: TGCGCCAGCAGCCCTGGGGCGGCTAACCGAGAGACCCAGTACTTC.